The rows below give T cell receptor beta chains drawn from one sample of a study of human T cells and chemical hapten exposure. TCRdb reprocessed the RACE reads via MiXCR and lists one record per CDR3 protein. The table has about 98,000 distinct CDR3 sequences, 10% to 12% seen once; the top ten hold approximately 3.4%. This specimen consisted of whole blood, obtained in connection with sensitization to the hapten diphenylcyclopropenone (DPC). These receptors originate from a woman aged 60-75 years with alopecia areata. Some clones in this sample may be carry-over from other donors' samples. The CDR3 runs from the conserved cysteine through the conserved F or W. The order of the fields is J gene, D gene, V gene, clone size, CDR3 DNA, CDR3 protein. A D gene is named only where the DNA matches it firmly. A row's size may be missing; if present it is once, few, many or a size class.

J: TRBJ1-6
D: NA
V: TRBV7-8
size: NA
DNA: TGTGCCAGCAGCCCGGCCGGGACCCGACATAATTCACCCCTCCACTTT
CDR3: CASSPAGTRHNSPLHF

J: TRBJ1-5
D: NA
V: TRBV27
size: many
DNA: TGTGCCAGCAGTTCGCAGGGAGATCAGCCCCAGCATTTT
CDR3: CASSSQGDQPQHF

J: TRBJ2-1
D: TRBD2
V: TRBV27
size: NA
DNA: TGTGCCAGCAGTTTAGGACCCGGACTAGCGGGGGGCCCTAGGTACAATGAGCAGTTCTTC
CDR3: CASSLGPGLAGGPRYNEQFF

J: TRBJ1-5
D: TRBD1
V: TRBV20-1
size: NA
DNA: TGCAGTGCTGGCCAGGGGGGGGGCGCCGTAGCAAGCAATCAGCCCCAGCATTTT
CDR3: CSAGQGGGAVASNQPQHF

J: TRBJ1-5
D: NA
V: TRBV20-1
size: many
DNA: TGCAGTGCTAGTGCCACCGCCAATCAGCCCCAGCATTTT
CDR3: CSASATANQPQHF

J: TRBJ1-2
D: NA
V: TRBV10-1
size: many
DNA: TGCGCCAGCAGTGAGGACAGAAACTATGGCTACACCTTC
CDR3: CASSEDRNYGYTF

J: TRBJ2-3
D: NA
V: TRBV10-1
size: NA
DNA: TGCGCCAGCAGTGACCCCATGGGGGGCACAGATACGCAGTATTTT
CDR3: CASSDPMGGTDTQYF

J: TRBJ2-7
D: NA
V: TRBV21-1
size: few
DNA: TGTGCCAGCAGGGGGGGCTCAGGCGGAAGCTCCTACGAGCAGTACTTC
CDR3: CASRGGSGGSSYEQYF

J: TRBJ2-2
D: NA
V: TRBV10-2
size: many
DNA: TGCGCCAGCATGTTCACCGGGGAGCTGTTTTTT
CDR3: CASMFTGELFF

J: TRBJ2-5
D: NA
V: TRBV25-1
size: NA
DNA: TGTGCCAGCAGTGAACAGGGACCGTACCAAGAGACCCAGTACTTC
CDR3: CASSEQGPYQETQYF

J: TRBJ1-5
D: TRBD1
V: TRBV20-1
size: many
DNA: TGCAGTGCGGGTCGGGACAGTATAACCTCGGGGCCCCAGCATTTT
CDR3: CSAGRDSITSGPQHF

J: TRBJ1-1
D: TRBD1
V: TRBV29-1
size: NA
DNA: TGCAGCGCTAGGGACAGGACTGACACTGAAGCTTTCTTT
CDR3: CSARDRTDTEAFF

J: TRBJ2-2
D: NA
V: TRBV6-1
size: few
DNA: TGTGCCAGCGAGGACACCAACACCGGGGAGCTGTTTTTT
CDR3: CASEDTNTGELFF

J: TRBJ2-1
D: NA
V: TRBV21-1
size: NA
DNA: TGTGCCAGCAGCAAAGCTAAAACAGCATCAGGTGAGCAGTTCTTC
CDR3: CASSKAKTASGEQFF

J: TRBJ2-5
D: NA
V: TRBV18
size: NA
DNA: TGTGCCAGCTCCCCTCCGGGTGACAGGTTCCAAGAGACCCAGTACTTC
CDR3: CASSPPGDRFQETQYF

J: TRBJ1-1
D: TRBD1
V: TRBV12-3/TRBV12-4
size: many
DNA: TGTGCCAGCAACCCACAGGGGGCAAACACTGAAGCTTTCTTT
CDR3: CASNPQGANTEAFF

J: TRBJ2-7
D: TRBD2
V: TRBV20-1
size: NA
DNA: TGCAGTGCCCGACCTAGCGGGGGTAACTCCTACGAGCAGTACTTC
CDR3: CSARPSGGNSYEQYF

J: TRBJ1-1
D: NA
V: TRBV2
size: many
DNA: TGTGCCAGCCGGGGGGGGGCTGGCACTGAAGCTTTCTTT
CDR3: CASRGGAGTEAFF

J: TRBJ1-5
D: TRBD1
V: TRBV6-2/TRBV6-3
size: many
DNA: TGTGCCAGCGGAAGGACAGGGCTTCGCGATCAGCCCCAGCATTTT
CDR3: CASGRTGLRDQPQHF

J: TRBJ2-2
D: TRBD2
V: TRBV6-5
size: NA
DNA: TGTGCCAGCAGTCCGGGACTAGCGGGGGGGCCCGGGGAGCTGTTTTTT
CDR3: CASSPGLAGGPGELFF

J: TRBJ1-2
D: NA
V: TRBV18
size: many
DNA: TGTGCCAGCTCACCACCGGAGGACAGTCCCCTGGGCTACACCTTC
CDR3: CASSPPEDSPLGYTF

J: TRBJ1-3
D: NA
V: TRBV30
size: many
DNA: TGTGCCTGGAGTGTCGGAGGTGCTGGAAACACCATATATTTT
CDR3: CAWSVGGAGNTIYF

J: TRBJ2-2
D: NA
V: TRBV12-3/TRBV12-4
size: few
DNA: TGTGCCAGCAGAGCTACAGGGTGGAGAACCGGGGAGCTGTTTTTT
CDR3: CASRATGWRTGELFF

J: TRBJ2-2
D: TRBD2
V: TRBV5-1
size: NA
DNA: TGCGCCAGCAGCCCAACTAGCGGGTCACGAGGGGAGCTGTTTTTT
CDR3: CASSPTSGSRGELFF

J: TRBJ1-5
D: NA
V: TRBV7-9
size: many
DNA: TGTGCCAGCATCTTTCCCACCGGGGCACTCAGGTTCCTCCCCCGGCCCCAGCATTTT
CDR3: CASIFPTGALRFLPRPQHF

J: TRBJ1-4
D: NA
V: TRBV7-8
size: many
DNA: TGTGCCAGCAGCTTCGCAGGGGCTAATGAAAAACTGTTTTTT
CDR3: CASSFAGANEKLFF

J: TRBJ2-7
D: NA
V: TRBV18
size: many
DNA: TGTGCCAGCTCACCCCAAGGGGGGGGGACCTACGAGCAGTACTTC
CDR3: CASSPQGGGTYEQYF

J: TRBJ2-1
D: NA
V: TRBV20-1
size: many
DNA: TGCAGTGCGGGAAGGACTCACGTCTACAATGAGCAGTTCTTC
CDR3: CSAGRTHVYNEQFF

J: TRBJ2-7
D: NA
V: TRBV29-1
size: NA
DNA: TGCAGCGTAGCGCGAGGGGGCTACGAGCAGTACTTC
CDR3: CSVARGGYEQYF

J: TRBJ2-3
D: NA
V: TRBV5-1
size: NA
DNA: TGCGCCAGCAGCCCTACACAAATCCGCACAGATACGCAGTATTTT
CDR3: CASSPTQIRTDTQYF

J: TRBJ2-3
D: TRBD2
V: TRBV20-1
size: many
DNA: TGCAGTGCTAGAAATAGCGGGGGGATATCAGATACGCAGTATTTT
CDR3: CSARNSGGISDTQYF

J: TRBJ1-2
D: NA
V: TRBV4-2
size: many
DNA: TGTGCCAGCAGCCAAGTAACTGGGGGAGCTCACTATGGCTACACCTTC
CDR3: CASSQVTGGAHYGYTF

J: TRBJ1-2
D: TRBD1
V: TRBV5-1
size: many
DNA: TGCGCCAGCAGCTTGGTTTGGGACAGGGGGCGCGACTATGGCTACACCTTC
CDR3: CASSLVWDRGRDYGYTF

J: TRBJ1-1
D: NA
V: TRBV27
size: many
DNA: TGTGCCAGCAGTTTATCATGGAGGACGAACACTGAAGCTTTCTTT
CDR3: CASSLSWRTNTEAFF